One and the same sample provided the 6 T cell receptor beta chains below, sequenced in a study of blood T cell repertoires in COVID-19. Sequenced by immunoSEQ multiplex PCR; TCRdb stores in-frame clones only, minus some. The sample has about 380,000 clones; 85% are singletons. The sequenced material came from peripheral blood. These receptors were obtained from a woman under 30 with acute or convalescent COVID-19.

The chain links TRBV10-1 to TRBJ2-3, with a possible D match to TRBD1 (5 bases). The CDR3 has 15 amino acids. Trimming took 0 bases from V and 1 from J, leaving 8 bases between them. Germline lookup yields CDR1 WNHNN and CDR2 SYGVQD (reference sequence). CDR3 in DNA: TGCGCCAGCAGTGAGTCGGCAGGGCGCACAGATACGCAGTATTTT. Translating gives CASSESAGRTDTQYF.

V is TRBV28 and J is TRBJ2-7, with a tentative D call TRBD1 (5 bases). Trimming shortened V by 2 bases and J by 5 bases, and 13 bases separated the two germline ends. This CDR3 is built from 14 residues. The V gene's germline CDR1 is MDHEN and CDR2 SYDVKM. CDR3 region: CASSLEQGYDEQYF. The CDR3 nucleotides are TGTGCCAGCAGTTTAGAGCAGGGCTACGACGAGCAGTACTTC.

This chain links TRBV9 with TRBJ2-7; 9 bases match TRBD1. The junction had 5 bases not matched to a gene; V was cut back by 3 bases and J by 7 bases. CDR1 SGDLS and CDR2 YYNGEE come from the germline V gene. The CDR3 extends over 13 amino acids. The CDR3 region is CASSAQGAREQYF. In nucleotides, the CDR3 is TGTGCCAGCAGCGCACAGGGGGCGAGGGAGCAGTACTTC.

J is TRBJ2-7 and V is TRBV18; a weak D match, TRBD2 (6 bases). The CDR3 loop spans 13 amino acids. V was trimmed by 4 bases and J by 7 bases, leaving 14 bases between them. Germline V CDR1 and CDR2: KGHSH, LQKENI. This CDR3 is CASSRGGVGEQYF. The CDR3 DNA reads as TGTGCCAGCTCACGAGGCGGGGTAGGGGAGCAGTACTTC.

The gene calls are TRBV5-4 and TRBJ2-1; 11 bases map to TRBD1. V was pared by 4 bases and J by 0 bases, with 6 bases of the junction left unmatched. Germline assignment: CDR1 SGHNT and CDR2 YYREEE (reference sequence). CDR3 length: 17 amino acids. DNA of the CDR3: TGTGCCAGCAGCAAGGGACAGGGGGGGAACTCCTACAATGAGCAGTTCTTC. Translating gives CASSKGQGGNSYNEQFF.

The CDR3 loop is CASSLGVGPGETQYF. Written as DNA, the CDR3 is TGTGCCAGCAGCTTAGGCGTGGGGCCCGGGGAGACCCAGTACTTC. The chain couples TRBV7-9 to TRBJ2-5; TRBD1 might be the D (5 bases). The germline V gene has CDR1 SEHNR and CDR2 FQNEAQ (reference sequence). Trimming stripped 1 base from V and 5 bases from J, with 14 bases between. The CDR3 contains 15 residues. The entire variable domain, with the rest obtained from reference TRBV7-9 and TRBJ2-5, is as follows: DTGVSQNPRHKITKRGQNVTFRCDPISEHNRLYWYRQTLGQGPEFLTYFQNEAQLEKSRLLSDRFSAERPKGSFSTLEIQRTEQGDSAMYLCASSLGVGPGETQYFGPGTRLLVL.